The 16 T cell receptor beta chains given below trace back to one sample, sequenced in a study of T cell responses to AZD1222 COVID-19 vaccine. Profiled with immunoSEQ multiplex PCR; TCRdb holds only in-frame clones, not every one. The table includes 85,000 to 120,000 clones, around 86% detected once. This specimen was peripheral blood, taken on day 0 of AZD1222 vaccination. The receptors stem from an adult in good health.

The J gene is TRBJ1-3, the V gene TRBV5-1, with 9 nucleotides matching TRBD1. CDR3 length equals 18 residues. V lost 3 bases to trimming and J lost 0 bases; unmatched junction nucleotides: 10. Germline V lookup: CDR1 SGHRS, CDR2 YFSETQ. The CDR3 here is CASSSTGGSDTSGNTIYF. CDR3 in DNA: TGCGCCAGCAGCTCCACAGGGGGCTCTGACACCTCTGGAAACACCATATATTTT. Variable domain in full (rest from reference TRBV5-1 and TRBJ1-3): KAGVTQTPRYLIKTRGQQVTLSCSPISGHRSVSWYQQTPGQGLQFLFEYFSETQRNKGNFPGRFSGRQFSNSRSEMNVSTLELGDSALYLCASSSTGGSDTSGNTIYFGEGSWLTVV.

J is TRBJ1-6 and V is TRBV10-3; D unresolved. The V end was cut by 0 bases, the J end by 6 bases, with 3 bases between. In germline, CDR1 is ENHRY, CDR2 SYGVKD. This CDR3 comprises 13 residues. This CDR3 is CAISESLNSPLHF. CDR3 DNA: TGTGCCATCAGTGAGTCCCTTAATTCACCCCTCCACTTT.

This clone was found once. CDR3 loop: CASREKGSFTEAFF. The DNA for the CDR3 is TGTGCCAGCAGGGAGAAAGGGTCGTTCACTGAAGCTTTCTTT. This chain joins TRBV2 and TRBJ1-1; D is uncertain. The CDR3 has 14 residues. Germline V CDR1 and CDR2: SNHLY, FYNNEI. Trimming removed 6 bases at V and 4 bases at J, with 15 bases between.

CDR3 protein: CASSLVRAGNSPLHF. The CDR3 nucleotides read TGCGCCAGCAGCTTGGTCAGGGCGGGAAATTCACCCCTCCACTTT. The chain combines TRBV5-1 with TRBJ1-6; tentative D call: TRBD1 (5 bases). Germline CDR1 and CDR2: SGHRS and YFSETQ. This CDR3 comprises 15 residues. Trimming removed 0 bases from V and 7 bases from J, with 11 bases in between. The full variable domain, rest sourced from reference TRBV5-1 and TRBJ1-6, is KAGVTQTPRYLIKTRGQQVTLSCSPISGHRSVSWYQQTPGQGLQFLFEYFSETQRNKGNFPGRFSGRQFSNSRSEMNVSTLELGDSALYLCASSLVRAGNSPLHFGNGTRLTVT.

The rearrangement joins TRBV5-4 to TRBJ2-7; 7 positions match TRBD2. Trimming took 3 bases from V and 3 from J; bases not matched to a gene: 0. The germline V gene has CDR1 SGHNT and CDR2 YYREEE (reference sequence). The CDR3 covers 12 residues. The CDR3 loop reads CASSSSGYEQYF. The CDR3 bases are TGTGCCAGCAGCTCTAGCGGCTACGAGCAGTACTTC.

This chain joins TRBV28 and TRBJ1-2, with TRBD1 as a possible D gene (5 bases). Germline values: CDR1 MDHEN, CDR2 SYDVKM. V gave up 1 base and J gave up 4 bases, with 10 bases separating them. There are 14 residues in the CDR3. The CDR3 bases are TGTGCCAGCAGTTTATCGGGGGGGTCCTATGGCTACACCTTC. Translation: CASSLSGGSYGYTF.

Within the sample, this clone is medium-sized. This chain joins TRBV10-3 and TRBJ2-5; 8 nucleotides line up with TRBD1. After removal of 5 bases from V and 0 bases from J, the junction contained 5 bases not matched to a gene. Germline loops: CDR1 ENHRY, CDR2 SYGVKD. There are 15 residues in the CDR3. The CDR3 nucleotides are TGTGCCATCAGTCCCGGGACAGGTGACCAAGAGACCCAGTACTTC. It specifies CAISPGTGDQETQYF.

V is TRBV13 and J is TRBJ2-7, with a tentative D call TRBD1 (6 bases). The CDR3 is 15 amino acids. Germline CDR1 and CDR2: PRHDT and FYEKMQ (reference sequence). V was shortened by 4 bases and J by 0 bases, with 13 bases between the two germline ends. The CDR3 nucleotides are TGTGCCAGCAGCTCCCGACAGGCCAACTCCTACGAGCAGTACTTC. Residues: CASSSRQANSYEQYF. Supplemented by reference TRBV13 and TRBJ2-7, the full variable domain reads AAGVIQSPRHLIKEKRETATLKCYPIPRHDTVYWYQQGPGQDPQFLISFYEKMQSDKGSIPDRFSAQQFSDYHSELNMSSLELGDSALYFCASSSRQANSYEQYFGPGTRLTVT.

This clone was counted between two and nine times. The rearrangement uses TRBV27 and TRBJ2-5, with D uncertain. V was trimmed by 3 bases and J by 1 base, leaving 9 bases between them. Germline assignment: CDR1 MNHEY and CDR2 SMNVEV (reference sequence). The CDR3 has 14 amino acids. DNA of the CDR3: TGTGCCAGCAGTTTCAGACGGCTCCAAGAGACCCAGTACTTC. Its translation: CASSFRRLQETQYF.

The chain carries TRBV2 and TRBJ1-4, with D maybe TRBD1 (6 bases). Trimming removed 7 bases from V and 6 bases from J, with 12 bases in between. The CDR3 loop spans 13 amino acids. Germline assignment: CDR1 SNHLY and CDR2 FYNNEI. DNA of the CDR3: TGTGCCAGCACTGGACAGCTGCATGAAAAACTGTTTTTT. Translation gives CASTGQLHEKLFF.

This chain's CDR3 is CASSSAPGTKAYEQYF. CDR3 DNA: TGCGCCAGCAGCTCCGCACCCGGGACAAAAGCCTACGAGCAGTACTTC. This chain connects TRBV5-1 to TRBJ2-7; maybe TRBD1 (6 bases). The germline V and J ends were trimmed by 3 bases and 2 bases, with 18 bases remaining between them. Germline V gene sequence: CDR1 SGHRS, CDR2 YFSETQ. CDR3 length equals 16 residues. Variable domain in full (rest from reference TRBV5-1 and TRBJ2-7): KAGVTQTPRYLIKTRGQQVTLSCSPISGHRSVSWYQQTPGQGLQFLFEYFSETQRNKGNFPGRFSGRQFSNSRSEMNVSTLELGDSALYLCASSSAPGTKAYEQYFGPGTRLTVT.

The chain is built from TRBV5-1 and TRBJ1-1; 7 positions match TRBD1. The V gene's germline CDR1 is SGHRS and CDR2 YFSETQ. The J segment lost 1 base and the V segment lost 1 base, leaving 4 bases of the junction unmatched. This CDR3 has 15 amino acids. CDR3 sequence: CASSLWAGGNTEAFF. The CDR3 nucleotides read TGCGCCAGCAGCTTGTGGGCAGGGGGGAACACTGAAGCTTTCTTT.

The rearrangement uses TRBV6-5 and TRBJ2-3, with D perhaps TRBD1 (6 bases). The CDR3 spans 14 residues. V was trimmed by 3 bases and J by 6 bases, leaving 13 bases between them. CDR1 is MNHEY, CDR2 SVGAGI, per germline. The CDR3 loop is CASSYTGRGDTQYF. As DNA, the CDR3 is TGTGCCAGCAGTTATACAGGGCGTGGGGATACGCAGTATTTT.

The CDR3 DNA reads as TGCGCCAGCAGCTTGGCCTCACCGGGAGACGAGCAGTACTTC. Amino acid sequence: CASSLASPGDEQYF. The chain is built from TRBV5-1 and TRBJ2-7, with a tentative D call TRBD2 (6 bases). V gave up 0 bases and J gave up 5 bases, with 12 bases separating them. CDR1 and CDR2 (germline): SGHRS, YFSETQ. This CDR3 is built from 14 residues.

This chain connects TRBV5-1 to TRBJ2-7, with 9 positions matching TRBD1. Trimming removed 3 bases from V and 5 bases from J; junction bases left unmatched: 6. Germline CDR1 is SGHRS and CDR2 is YFSETQ. The CDR3 spans 14 residues. CDR3 protein: CASSWGQGSHEQYF. The CDR3 nucleotides read TGCGCCAGCAGCTGGGGACAGGGTTCCCACGAGCAGTACTTC.

This clone was observed a handful of times. The chain couples TRBV5-6 to TRBJ1-2; D unresolved. Germline assignment: CDR1 SGHDT and CDR2 YYEEEE. This CDR3 comprises 14 residues. Between the trimmed V and J ends, which lost 3 bases and 6 bases, there was a span of 15 bases. The CDR3 sequence is CASSSQSIRDGYTF. CDR3 coding DNA: TGTGCCAGCAGCTCTCAGAGTATAAGAGATGGCTACACCTTC. Full variable domain (missing parts from reference TRBV5-6 and TRBJ1-2): DAGVTQSPTHLIKTRGQQVTLRCSPKSGHDTVSWYQQALGQGPQFIFQYYEEEERQRGNFPDRFSGHQFPNYSSELNVNALLLGDSALYLCASSSQSIRDGYTFGSGTRLTVV.